The clone carrying this T cell receptor beta chain was observed a few times. Its antigen is still unknown. This sample was taken from a study of a mutant IDH1 vaccine in newly diagnosed glioma. In the study overall: It was radiotherapy, temozolomide, or both that patients received previously, with most receiving both.

The method was immunoSEQ multiplex PCR; TCRdb's version includes in-frame clones alone and lacks a portion of them. The sample includes approximately 57,000 clones, around 82% of them seen just once. V was cut by 0 bases and J by 1 base, with 7 bases left in between. The CDR3 has 14 amino acids. Time point defined: week 5, during vaccination. Mutant IDH1 20-mer peptide, at 300 ug, made up each vaccine dose, with topical imiquimod. The sample in question was PBMCs, obtained from a glioma patient whose treatment included an IDH1 peptide vaccine. The V call is TRBV5-3, the J call TRBJ1-1, with D unclear. TRBV5-3 is an ORF, and what it does is uncertain. This clonotype was sampled from a young woman with glioma. Some clones in this sample may be carry-over from other donors' samples. The CDR3 DNA sequence: TGTGCCAGAAGCTTGGAAGCAAGGAACACTGAAGCTTTCTTT. Protein: CARSLEARNTEAFF.